The present T cell receptor (beta chain) was sequenced within a study of vaccination and CD4 T cells after COVID-19. General study findings and limits: Spike mono-reactivity was evident in 304 of the 307 vaccine-specific clones derived from convalescent patients.

Treatment denoted: roughly 11-day PBMC culture with coronavirus spike peptide pools or control peptides (ViraFEST assay). ViraFEST used peptide pools to expand antigen-specific T cells and subsequently sequenced their TCRs. As regards this clonotype: The antigen is undetermined.

Germline CDR1 is MNHEY and CDR2 is SVGEGT. V shed 6 bases and J shed 4 bases, with 10 bases lying between them. This CDR3 contains 13 residues. Cultured CD4+ T-cell DNA underwent Oncomine TCR Beta short-read sequencing. TCRdb re-called the PCR reads through MiXCR, storing one row per CDR3 protein. The sample lists about 21,000 distinct CDR3 sequences, 30% to 45% seen once, with about 5% in the top ten. The chain links TRBV6-2 or TRBV6-3 to TRBJ2-1; possible D gene TRBD1, 5 bases. This TCR came from a human donor who had recovered from COVID-19. Sequenced material: CD4+ T cells from blood, cultured in vitro, taken before SARS-CoV-2 vaccination. The CDR3 nucleotides are TGTGCCAGCAGCCAGGGCGAATACAATGAGCAGTTCTTC. Translated, it gives CASSQGEYNEQFF.